This T cell receptor beta chain was sequenced in a study of shared clonotypes between healthy human individuals. Points from the study as a whole: Among non-shared clonotypes, generation probabilities were lower than among those shared by all four donors. Naive CD4 clonotype sharing across a few donors was around 5.5%.

Concerning this clone itself: Antigen unknown.

Looked up from germline, CDR1 is SGDLS and CDR2 is YYNGEE. Trimming stripped 4 bases from V and 3 bases from J, with 17 bases between. This CDR3 spans 16 amino acids. The authors ran the assay at deep level. The data were produced by immunoSEQ multiplex PCR, yet TCRdb's version contains in-frame clones alone and is incomplete. The data show hundreds of thousands of clones, 95% to 98% seen once. CD45RO-negative cells were positively selected for CCR7, leaving out terminally differentiated effector memory CD45RA+ cells. The clonotype was recovered from a man aged 25 to 40 in good health. Sequencing was carried out using naive CD8+ T cells sorted from blood. This rearrangement joins TRBV9 to TRBJ2-1, with D perhaps matching TRBD2 (6 bases). This CDR3 is CASSPGVAAFYNEQFF. Here the CDR3 DNA reads TGTGCCAGCAGCCCCGGCGTAGCGGCCTTCTACAATGAGCAGTTCTTC.